Described below is a single T cell receptor beta chain sequence and its context. As yet, its antigen is unknown. This entry comes from a study of cytomegalovirus exposure and HLA in healthy donors. Study-wide points: Sequencing had likely introduced a cluster of highly shared sequence variants as an artifact.

Germline CDR1 KGHSH, CDR2 LQKENI. The CDR3 runs to 12 residues. Trimming removed 1 base from V and 6 bases from J, with 6 bases in between. Both 60 Vbeta primers and 13 Jbeta primers went into the PCR. Clones were sequenced by immunoSEQ multiplex PCR, and TCRdb holds only the in-frame ones, with some missing. Of tens of thousands of clones in the sample, around 73% are singletons; the top ten hold 5.4%. The chain links TRBV18 to TRBJ1-1, with D possibly TRBD1 on 5 matching bases. Sequencing used PBMCs. This TCR was recovered from a man in his fifties or sixties in good health and CMV-seronegative. CDR3 bases: TGTGCCAGCTCACCACGGGGGGCTGAAGCTTTCTTT. It codes for CASSPRGAEAFF. Full variable domain (missing parts from reference TRBV18 and TRBJ1-1): NAGVMQNPRHLVRRRGQEARLRCSPMKGHSHVYWYRQLPEEGLKFMVYLQKENIIDESGMPKERFSAEFPKEGPSILRIQQVVRGDSAAYFCASSPRGAEAFFGQGTRLTVV.